These 6 T cell receptor beta chains were all obtained from the same sample, sequenced in a study of CD4 T cells in relation to SARS-CoV-2 and coronaviruses. Before the COVID-19 pandemic, during about 2011-2019, CD4+ T cells were taken from unexposed donors. Profiled with immunoSEQ multiplex PCR; TCRdb holds only in-frame clones, not every one. The data show some 64,000 clones, roughly 93% seen once. Sequencing was performed on naive CD4+ T cells from PBMCs. The subset was: naive CD4+ T cells isolated by negative enrichment. The receptors here all came from a human donor in good health.

The chain combines TRBV28 with TRBJ1-2; D call uncertain. Trimming removed 5 bases from V and 1 base from J, with 5 bases in between. CDR3 length equals 12 residues. The V gene's germline CDR1 is MDHEN and CDR2 SYDVKM. DNA for the CDR3: TGTGCCAGCAGTGTGCTTAACTATGGCTACACCTTC. This codes for CASSVLNYGYTF.

The V and J genes are TRBV5-4 and TRBJ2-7; 12 positions agree with TRBD2. The germline V gene has CDR1 SGHNT and CDR2 YYREEE (reference sequence). V dropped 3 bases and J dropped 5; count of bases not matched to a gene: 9. The CDR3 is made up of 16 amino acids. Here the CDR3 reads CASSSPRTSGDNEQYF. The CDR3 region has the DNA TGTGCCAGCAGCTCCCCCAGGACTAGCGGGGATAACGAGCAGTACTTC.

The chain carries TRBV30 and TRBJ2-3, with unresolved D. V lost 0 bases to trimming and J lost 4 bases, with 8 bases between them. The CDR3 runs to 13 residues. Germline V gives CDR1 GTSNPN, CDR2 SVGIG (reference sequence). CDR3: CAWSVLFADTQYF. CDR3 DNA: TGTGCCTGGAGTGTACTCTTCGCAGATACGCAGTATTTT.

A single count supports this clone. The chain joins TRBV9 to TRBJ1-3; D gene unclear. This CDR3 spans 16 amino acids. Trimming removed 4 bases at V and 2 bases at J, with 16 bases between. Germline CDR1 is SGDLS and CDR2 is YYNGEE. Here the CDR3 reads CASSSPSILTGNTIYF. The CDR3 nucleotides are TGTGCCAGCAGCTCCCCCTCGATCCTAACTGGAAACACCATATATTTT.

The chain employs TRBV10-1 and TRBJ2-6; the D call may be TRBD1 or TRBD2 (5 bases each). Germline V gene sequence: CDR1 WNHNN, CDR2 SYGVQD (reference sequence). The CDR3 contains 16 residues. V lost 6 bases and J 0 bases, leaving 12 bases between the germline ends. The CDR3 spells CASSPSGTSGANVLTF. The CDR3 DNA follows: TGCGCCAGCAGCCCGTCCGGGACCTCTGGGGCCAACGTCCTGACTTTC.

This clone showed up just once. V usage is TRBV30 and J usage is TRBJ2-1; D is uncertain. Trimming took 4 bases from V and 8 from J, leaving 21 bases between them. Germline loops: CDR1 GTSNPN, CDR2 SVGIG (reference sequence). The CDR3 spans 15 residues. CDR3 coding DNA: TGTGCCTGGACTAAAAACGGTTTTAACGGACATGAGCAGTTCTTC. It specifies CAWTKNGFNGHEQFF. Full variable domain (remainder filled in from reference TRBV30 and TRBJ2-1): SQTIHQWPATLVQPVGSPLSLECTVEGTSNPNLYWYRQAAGRGLQLLFYSVGIGQISSEVPQNLSASRPQDRQFILSSKKLLLSDSGFYLCAWTKNGFNGHEQFFGPGTRLTVL.